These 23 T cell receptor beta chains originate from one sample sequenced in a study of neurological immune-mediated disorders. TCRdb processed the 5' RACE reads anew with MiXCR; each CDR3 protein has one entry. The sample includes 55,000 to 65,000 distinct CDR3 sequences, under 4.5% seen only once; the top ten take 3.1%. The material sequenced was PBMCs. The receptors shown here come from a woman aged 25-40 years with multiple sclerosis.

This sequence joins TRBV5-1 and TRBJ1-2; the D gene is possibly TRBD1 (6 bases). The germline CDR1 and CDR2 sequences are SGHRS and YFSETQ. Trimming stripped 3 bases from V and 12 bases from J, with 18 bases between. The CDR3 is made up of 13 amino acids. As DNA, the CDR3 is TGCGCCAGCAGCTCTCAGGGGCGAACATTCCACACCTTC. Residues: CASSSQGRTFHTF. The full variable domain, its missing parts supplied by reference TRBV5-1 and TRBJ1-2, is KAGVTQTPRYLIKTRGQQVTLSCSPISGHRSVSWYQQTPGQGLQFLFEYFSETQRNKGNFPGRFSGRQFSNSRSEMNVSTLELGDSALYLCASSSQGRTFHTFGSGTRLTVV.

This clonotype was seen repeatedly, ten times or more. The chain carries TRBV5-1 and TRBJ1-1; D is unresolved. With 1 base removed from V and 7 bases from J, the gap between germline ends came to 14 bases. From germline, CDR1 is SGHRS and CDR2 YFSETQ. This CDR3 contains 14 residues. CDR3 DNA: TGCGCCAGCAGCTTGAGCTTGGAAAGTCTTGAAGCTTTCTTT. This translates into CASSLSLESLEAFF.

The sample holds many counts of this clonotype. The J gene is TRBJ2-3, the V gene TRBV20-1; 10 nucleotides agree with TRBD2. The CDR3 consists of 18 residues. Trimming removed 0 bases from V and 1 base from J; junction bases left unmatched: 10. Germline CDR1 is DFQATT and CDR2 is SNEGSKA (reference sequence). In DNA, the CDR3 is TGCAGTGCTAGAGATTTTAAAAGCGGGGGGGCCGGCACAGATACGCAGTATTTT. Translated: CSARDFKSGGAGTDTQYF.

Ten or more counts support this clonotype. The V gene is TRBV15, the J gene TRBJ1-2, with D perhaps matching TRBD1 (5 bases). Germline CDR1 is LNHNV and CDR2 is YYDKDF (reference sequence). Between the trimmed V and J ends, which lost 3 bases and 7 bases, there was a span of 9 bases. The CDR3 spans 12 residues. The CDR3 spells CATSSEGLGYTF. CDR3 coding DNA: TGTGCCACCAGCAGCGAGGGGCTTGGCTACACCTTC.

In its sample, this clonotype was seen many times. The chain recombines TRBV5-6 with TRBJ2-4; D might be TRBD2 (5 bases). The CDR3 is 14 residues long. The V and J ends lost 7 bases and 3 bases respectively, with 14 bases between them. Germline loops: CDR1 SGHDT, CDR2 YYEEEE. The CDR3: CASSGEGSKNIQYF. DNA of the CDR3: TGTGCCAGCTCCGGGGAAGGGAGCAAAAACATTCAGTACTTC.

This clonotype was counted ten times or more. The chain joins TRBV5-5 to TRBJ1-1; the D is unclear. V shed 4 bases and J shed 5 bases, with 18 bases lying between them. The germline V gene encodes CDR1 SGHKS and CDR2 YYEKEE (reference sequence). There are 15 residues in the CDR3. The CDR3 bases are TGTGCCAGCAGCACGGCAGGAGTTGGGCTAACTGAAGCTTTCTTT. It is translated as CASSTAGVGLTEAFF.

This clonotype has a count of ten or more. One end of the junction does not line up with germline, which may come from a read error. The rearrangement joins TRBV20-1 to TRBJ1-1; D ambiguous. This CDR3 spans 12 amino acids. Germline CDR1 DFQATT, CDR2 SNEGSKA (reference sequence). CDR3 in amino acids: CSAKLRTTVAFF. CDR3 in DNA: TGCAGTGCTAAACTACGAACTACTGTAGCTTTCTTT.

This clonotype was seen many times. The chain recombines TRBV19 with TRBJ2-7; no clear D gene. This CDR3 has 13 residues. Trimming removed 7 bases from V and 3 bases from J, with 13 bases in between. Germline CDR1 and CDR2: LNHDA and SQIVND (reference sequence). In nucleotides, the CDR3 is TGTGCCAGTAAGGCACGGTCGGACTACGAGCAGTACTTC. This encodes CASKARSDYEQYF.

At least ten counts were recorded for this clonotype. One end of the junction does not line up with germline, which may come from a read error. For the CDR3, the DNA is TGTGCCAGCAGTCTACTTATACAGGGGGCGATAGCTCAGCCCCAGAATTTT. The encoded protein is CASSLLIQGAIAQPQNF. The chain uses TRBV27 and TRBJ1-5; 9 bases are shared with TRBD1. CDR1 and CDR2 from the germline V gene are MNHEY and SMNVEV (reference sequence). The CDR3 consists of 17 residues.

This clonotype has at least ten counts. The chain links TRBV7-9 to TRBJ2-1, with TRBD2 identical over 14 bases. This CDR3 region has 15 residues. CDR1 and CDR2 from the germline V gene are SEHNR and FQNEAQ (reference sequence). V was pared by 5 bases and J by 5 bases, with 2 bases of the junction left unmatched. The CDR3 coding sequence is TGTGCCAGCAGCCGGACTAGCGGGAGGAACAATGAGCAGTTCTTC. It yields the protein CASSRTSGRNNEQFF.

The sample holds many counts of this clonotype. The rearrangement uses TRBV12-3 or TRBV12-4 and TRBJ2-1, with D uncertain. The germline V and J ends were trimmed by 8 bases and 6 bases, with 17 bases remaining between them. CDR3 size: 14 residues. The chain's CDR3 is CASGFSRWSNEQFF. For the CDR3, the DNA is TGTGCCAGCGGATTTTCCAGGTGGAGCAATGAGCAGTTCTTC.

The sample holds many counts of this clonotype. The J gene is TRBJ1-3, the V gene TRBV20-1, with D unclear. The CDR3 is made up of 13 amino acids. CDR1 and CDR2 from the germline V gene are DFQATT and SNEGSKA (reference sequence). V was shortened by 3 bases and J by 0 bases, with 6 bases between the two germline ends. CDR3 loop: CSASGISGNTIYF. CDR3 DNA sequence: TGCAGTGCTAGCGGGATCTCTGGAAACACCATATATTTT.

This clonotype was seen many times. The CDR3 here is CASSVGVGGYTF. The CDR3 bases are TGCGCCAGCAGCGTAGGGGTTGGAGGCTACACCTTC. This rearrangement joins TRBV5-1 to TRBJ1-2; tentative D call: TRBD1 (5 bases). Trimming left V 4 bases short and J 8 bases short, with 12 bases between. The V gene's germline CDR1 is SGHRS and CDR2 YFSETQ. This CDR3 contains 12 residues. The entire variable domain, with the rest obtained from reference TRBV5-1 and TRBJ1-2, is as follows: KAGVTQTPRYLIKTRGQQVTLSCSPISGHRSVSWYQQTPGQGLQFLFEYFSETQRNKGNFPGRFSGRQFSNSRSEMNVSTLELGDSALYLCASSVGVGGYTFGSGTRLTVV.

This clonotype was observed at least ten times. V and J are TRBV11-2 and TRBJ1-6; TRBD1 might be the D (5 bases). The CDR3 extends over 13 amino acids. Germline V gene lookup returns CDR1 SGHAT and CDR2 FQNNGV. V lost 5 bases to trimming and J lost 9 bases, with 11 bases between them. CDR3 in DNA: TGTGCCAGCAGCATCGGGACCGGTTCACCCCTCCACTTT. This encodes CASSIGTGSPLHF.

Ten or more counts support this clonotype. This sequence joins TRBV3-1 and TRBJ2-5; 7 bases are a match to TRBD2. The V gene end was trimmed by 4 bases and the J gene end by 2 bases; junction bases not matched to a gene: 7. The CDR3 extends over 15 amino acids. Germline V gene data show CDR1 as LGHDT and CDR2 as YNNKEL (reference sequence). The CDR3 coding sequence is TGTGCCAGCAGCCTTGCGGGGGAACCACAAGAGACCCAGTACTTC. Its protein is CASSLAGEPQETQYF.

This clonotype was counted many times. CDR3 in amino acids: CSAERGGTEAFF. The CDR3 coding sequence is TGCAGTGCTGAGAGGGGAGGCACTGAAGCTTTCTTT. The V gene is TRBV20-1, the J gene TRBJ1-1; D may be TRBD1 (5 bases). The CDR3 extends over 12 amino acids. V was trimmed by 5 bases and J by 4 bases, leaving 11 bases between them. Per the germline V gene, CDR1 is DFQATT and CDR2 is SNEGSKA (reference sequence).

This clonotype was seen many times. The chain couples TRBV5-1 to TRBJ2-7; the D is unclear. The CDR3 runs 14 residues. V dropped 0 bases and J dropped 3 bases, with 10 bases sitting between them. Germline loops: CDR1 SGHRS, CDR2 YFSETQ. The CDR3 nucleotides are TGCGCCAGCAGCTTGGTTCCAGGAGACTACGAGCAGTACTTC. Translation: CASSLVPGDYEQYF.

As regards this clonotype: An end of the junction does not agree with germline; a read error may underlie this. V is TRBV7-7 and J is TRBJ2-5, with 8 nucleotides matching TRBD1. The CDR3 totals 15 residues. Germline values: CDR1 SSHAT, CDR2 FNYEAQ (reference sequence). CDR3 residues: CASSLLRDRQETQYF. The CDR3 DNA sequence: TGTGCTAGCAGCTTACTTAGGGACAGGCAAGAGACCCAGTACTTC.

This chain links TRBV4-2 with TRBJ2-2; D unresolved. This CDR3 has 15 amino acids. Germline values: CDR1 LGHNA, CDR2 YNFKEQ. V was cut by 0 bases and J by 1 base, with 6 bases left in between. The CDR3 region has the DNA TGTGCCAGCAGCCAAGACAGTCTGAACACCGGGGAGCTGTTTTTT. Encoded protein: CASSQDSLNTGELFF.

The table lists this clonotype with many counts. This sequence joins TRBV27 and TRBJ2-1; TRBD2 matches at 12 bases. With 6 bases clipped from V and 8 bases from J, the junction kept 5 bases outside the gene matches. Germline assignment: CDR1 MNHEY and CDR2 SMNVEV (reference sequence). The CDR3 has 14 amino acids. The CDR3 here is CASRTSGRIYEQFF. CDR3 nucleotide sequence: TGTGCCAGCAGGACTAGCGGGAGAATTTATGAGCAGTTCTTC.

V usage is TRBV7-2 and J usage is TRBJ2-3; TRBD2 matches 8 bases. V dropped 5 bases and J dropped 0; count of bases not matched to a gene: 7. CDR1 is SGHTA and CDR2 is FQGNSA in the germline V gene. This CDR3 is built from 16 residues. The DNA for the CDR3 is TGTGCCAGCAGCCCGGGGACTAGGCCGAGCACAGATACGCAGTATTTT. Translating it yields CASSPGTRPSTDTQYF. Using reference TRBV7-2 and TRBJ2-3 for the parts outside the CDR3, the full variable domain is GAGVSQSPSNKVTEKGKDVELRCDPISGHTALYWYRQSLGQGLEFLIYFQGNSAPDKSGLPSDRFSAERTGGSVSTLTIQRTQQEDSAVYLCASSPGTRPSTDTQYFGPGTRLTVL.

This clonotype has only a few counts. CDR3 nucleotides: TGTGCCAGCAGTACTAGACAGGACGTCACTGAAGCTTTCTTT. It yields the protein CASSTRQDVTEAFF. The gene calls are TRBV6-6 and TRBJ1-1, with D perhaps matching TRBD1 (6 bases). CDR1 is MNHNY and CDR2 is SVGAGI in the germline V gene (reference sequence). V was pared by 5 bases and J by 4 bases, with 14 bases between. The CDR3 is 14 residues long.

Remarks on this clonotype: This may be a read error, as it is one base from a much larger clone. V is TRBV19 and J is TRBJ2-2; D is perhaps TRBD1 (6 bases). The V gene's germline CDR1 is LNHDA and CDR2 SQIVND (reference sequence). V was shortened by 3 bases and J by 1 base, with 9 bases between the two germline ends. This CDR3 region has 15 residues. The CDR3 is CASSIDRRNTGELFF. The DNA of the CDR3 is TGTGCCAGTAGTATCGACAGGAGGAACACCGGGGAGCTGTTTTTT.